The source of this T cell receptor (beta chain) is a study of cytomegalovirus exposure and HLA in healthy donors (dated by TCRdb to 2017 to 2019). Broadly, across the study: According to an earlier analysis of 587 of the donors, about 179 million T cells yielded 117 million unique TCR beta sequences and about 300 Gb of sequence data. An early release that covered fewer than 750 HLA-typed donors contained about 300 gigabases of sequencing data and roughly 84 million unique TCR sequences. The genetic ancestry cluster associated with self-reported Caucasian donors included around four fifths of the 350 to 500 genotyped donors. The aim of the study was to test whether cataloging public T cell receptors could identify signatures of past pathogen exposure. The study profiled the T cell repertoires of under 700 subjects by immunosequencing and related them to cytomegalovirus serostatus. Besides the first cohort of around 670 subjects, a separate validation cohort made up of roughly 130 different subjects was used. To predict cytomegalovirus infection status, the study brought together high-throughput TCR immunosequencing, statistical association of individual TCRs with disease status, and machine learning. In a later analysis, previously published TCR beta repertoires from several hundred donors were re-analyzed and high-resolution HLA genotyping was added so that TCR occurrence patterns could be studied. Rather than using new phenotypic data, the later analysis identified candidate immune exposures from TCR beta sequences and from how often those sequences occurred across donors. An earlier analysis of 500 to 750 of the donors applied high-throughput TCR beta sequencing to assess whether each TCR beta V gene segment acted as functional or pseudogenic. Donor age, sex, ethnicity and CMV serostatus were collected together with the repertoire data. A later genetic analysis took genome-wide SNP genotypes for about 55% of the 666 donors and used that subset as a discovery cohort. All discovery cohort repertoires had been generated using a single sequencing platform. Class I and class II HLA loci were covered by the typing at four-digit resolution. The number of donors typed differed by locus, with 629-630 for A, B, C, DRB1 and DQB1, around 560 for DQA1, 600 to 610 for DPA1, and under 490 for DPB1. Several DR-DQ haplotypes were treated as single units for association and clustering because of strong linkage in the cohort. Among 300 to 450 genotyped donors of the cohort, an average of about 240,000 unique TCR beta nucleotide sequences were sequenced per donor, 15% to 20% of them non-productive.

As to this clone: It lacks a known antigen. Base-call qualities are not available, and no considerably larger clone is one nucleotide away.

General findings and caveats noted by the study authors: According to a later genetic analysis, donors in an Asian-associated ancestry cluster had fewer N-insertions in productive TCRs than the approximately 610-donor mean. V-gene and J-gene trimming of TCR beta chains was associated with a missense DCLRE1C variant in a later genetic analysis, and the association was replicated in an independent cohort. Sequencing depth was assumed to be roughly uniform across donors in the presence/absence analyses, though that assumption may not hold. Some IMGT-functional V segments, including TRBV6-2 and TRBV6-3, could not be distinguished by the 87-base-pair reads and were therefore excluded. In vitro tests confirmed that a few of the cytomegalovirus-associated TCR beta chains recognize cytomegalovirus antigens. Strong co-occurrence of HLA alleles, especially DR and DQ, made assigning TCR associations to individual alleles difficult. The authors suggested that the approach could potentially be extended to other disease states and immunological phenotypes. In a later analysis, HLA-associated TCR beta chains were found to be more clonally expanded and to have lower generation probabilities than equally common non-associated chains. Linkage disequilibrium might explain the correlated functional status among segregating V segments, but an unknown experimental factor could not be ruled out. According to a later analysis, parvovirus B19, influenza, CMV and Epstein-Barr virus appeared linked to several top co-occurrence clusters. The only immune exposure information available for the cohort was CMV serostatus. About 15 rarely observed V segments, including chromosome 9 orphons, were excluded from the earlier analysis of about 500 of the donors because counts were too low. In an earlier analysis of some 640 of the donors, most TCR beta V segments were observed in productive rearrangements about 90% or about 30% of the time, broadly matching IMGT annotations. In this cohort, only TCR beta chains were sequenced, and detectable features were limited by the absence of alpha or paired-chain data. Cytomegalovirus status was reported to be diagnosed by the classifier with high specificity and sensitivity in both the original and validation cohorts. In a later analysis, some 17,000 TCR beta sequences were associated with specific HLA alleles at a false discovery rate of 0.05. Because some donors lacked HLA typing at each locus, the association tests relied only on the typed subset. Most CMV-associated TCR beta chains appeared to be HLA-restricted in a later analysis, and the HLA associations seemed to be driven largely by CMV exposure. The study listed around 160 TCR beta chains as associated with cytomegalovirus. A further reported finding was that TCR beta sequences accurately predicted the HLA-A and HLA-B alleles for most subjects in the first cohort. While some public TCRs were present in many individuals, most TCR sequences turned up only very rarely across donors. A group of highly shared sequence variants was considered likely to be a technical artifact of the sequencing pipeline. A later analysis found that TCR association rates varied across HLA loci, with DRB1 alleles showing the most associated TCRs and HLA-C alleles the fewest.

Library preparation employed the immunoSEQ multiplex PCR assay. For the multiplex PCR, a mixture combining 60 forward primers for TCR Vbeta segments and 13 reverse primers for TCR Jbeta segments was used. The CDR3 region of rearranged TCR beta genes was amplified from genomic DNA by a multiplex PCR assay. On the Illumina HiSeq System, the amplified TCR beta libraries were sequenced as 87-base-pair reads. The source study handled its data this way. Across the roughly 670 repertoires, a later analysis counted roughly 84 million unique TCR beta chains, roughly 11 million of which were shared by at least two donors. To remove PCR and sequencing errors, raw reads were error-corrected and collapsed into unique sequences using a nearest-neighbor algorithm that merged closely related sequences. Alignment of CDR3 sequences to IMGT reference sequences was used to assign V, D and J gene segments. For a sequence to be retained, at least a six-nucleotide match to both a V gene segment and a J gene segment was required. Rearrangements were called productive when the CDR3 lacked stop codons and stayed in frame with V and J; all others were non-productive. CDR3 was defined by IMGT convention, running from the second conserved V-encoded cysteine to the conserved J-encoded phenylalanine. Sequences without an unambiguous match to a single V gene segment were excluded from the earlier analysis of 587 of the donors. An earlier analysis of several hundred of the donors called V segments functional above 56.7% productive rearrangements and segregating when the between-donor standard deviation exceeded 5%. A statistical classification framework was developed to diagnose cytomegalovirus status using the catalog of TCR beta chain sequences. In a later analysis, TCR nucleotide sequences were compared against IMGT/GENE-DB human TR gene sequences so that V and J genes could be assigned. A later analysis assigned CDR3 sequences and most-parsimonious VDJ recombination scenarios with the TCRdist pipeline. A later analysis defined each TCR beta chain by its CDR3 amino acid sequence plus V-gene family, and excluded reads lacking a unique V-gene family. A later analysis removed several hundred highly shared, low-generation-probability nucleotide sequences to deal with suspected cross-contamination and a sequencing artifact. A later analysis calculated a clonal expansion index for each public chain from normalized within-repertoire ranks of inferred template counts. In a later analysis, generation probabilities were computed using a VDJ recombination model fitted to out-of-frame rearrangements, and the results were checked against IGoR. In a later analysis, hypergeometric tests were used to score TCR-TCR, TCR-HLA and TCR-CMV co-occurrence, with a repertoire-size bias correction applied to TCR pairs. In a later analysis, false discovery rates were estimated by permuting HLA or CMV assignments 20 times. In a later analysis, co-occurring TCRs were grouped using DBSCAN, with TCRdist sequence similarity added in when clustering inside HLA-allele-positive subsets. Repertoires with fewer than 30,000 or more than 120,000 public chains, plus five repertoires with anomalous nucleotide sharing, were excluded from co-occurrence clustering. The source is immuneACCESS, and TCRdb retained only in-frame sequences with V and J called. Part of the clones is not carried over; for the studies checked, unresolved V genes explain less than half of this, and the remainder is unexplained. V and J calls and clone size are those listed in that table; D and trimming were worked out from the DNA. The sample includes tens of thousands of clones, with around 80% observed a single time. The top ten constitute 2.5% to 3% of the sample.

The cohort was made up of around 720 healthy bone marrow donors. At the time of sampling, every cohort member was nominally healthy, though immune exposures that went unrecorded were likely present. The donor tested CMV seronegative, placing the donor among the roughly 350 seronegative members of the cohort. Each donor provided a peripheral blood sample, and peripheral blood mononuclear cells were used for TCR beta sequencing. Genomic DNA extraction from the blood cell samples was performed with the Qiagen DNeasy Blood Extraction Kit. Trimming at the junction amounts to 7 bases on V and 0 bases on J, and the germline ends lie 10 bases apart. The CDR3, cysteine through phenylalanine, is 13 amino acids long. Just CDR3 DNA is preserved here, 39 bases in frame from base 1. CDR1 and CDR2 are read off the germline V gene as SGDLS and YYNGEE.

This chain is built from TRBV9 and TRBJ1-2, with TRBD1 tentatively as D gene (5 bases match). The material sequenced was PBMCs. The clonotype originates from a young man in good health and CMV-seronegative. The CDR3 reads CASRGGANYGYTF. The sequenced DNA: TGTGCCAGCCGCGGGGGGGCTAACTATGGCTACACCTTC.